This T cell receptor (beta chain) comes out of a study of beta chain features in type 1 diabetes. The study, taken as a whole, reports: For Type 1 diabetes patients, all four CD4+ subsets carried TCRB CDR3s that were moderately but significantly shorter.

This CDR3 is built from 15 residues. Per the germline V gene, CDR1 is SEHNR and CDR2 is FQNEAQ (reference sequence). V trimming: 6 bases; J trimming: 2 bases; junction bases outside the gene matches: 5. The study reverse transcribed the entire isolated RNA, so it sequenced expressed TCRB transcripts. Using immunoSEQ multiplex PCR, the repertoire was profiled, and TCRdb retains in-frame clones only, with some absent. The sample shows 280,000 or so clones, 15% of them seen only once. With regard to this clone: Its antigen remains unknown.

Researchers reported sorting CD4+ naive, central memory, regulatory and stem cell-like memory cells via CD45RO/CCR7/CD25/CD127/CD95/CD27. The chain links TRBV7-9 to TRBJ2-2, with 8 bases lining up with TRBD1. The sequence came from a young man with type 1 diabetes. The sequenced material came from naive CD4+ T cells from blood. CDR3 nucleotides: TGTGCCAGCAGGTTCGGGACAGGCAACACCGGGGAGCTGTTTTTT. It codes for CASRFGTGNTGELFF.